This TCR beta chain stems from a study of control samples from healthy donors and cancer patients (dated by TCRdb to the early 2020s). Receptor amplification or capture employed the immunoSEQ multiplex PCR assay. The table comes from immuneACCESS by way of TCRdb, which keeps in-frame sequences with V and J called. Part of the clones is missing from these tables; in studies checked, under half for an unresolved V gene and the rest for unknown reasons. This sample has 80,000 or so clones in its table, and 89% of those were observed once. The ten biggest clones cover less than 7% of the sample. Via the germline V gene, CDR1 is SQVTM and CDR2 ANQGSEA. The CDR3, from cysteine to phenylalanine, totals 12 residues. Of the read, only the CDR3 DNA is kept; its 36 bases are in frame from base 1. Clipping removes 2 bases from V and 8 bases from J, with 5 as the unmatched junction base count. To note about this clone: No antigen is known for it. No base qualities exist here, and no much larger clone lies one base off it.

Material: blood. The TCR originated in a man in his forties or fifties in good health. This sequence uses TRBV29-1 and TRBJ1-2; TRBD1 aligns with 7 central bases. The CDR3 in this case is CSVERRGRGYTF. At the DNA level, the sequence is TGCAGCGTTGAAAGGAGGGGGCGAGGCTACACCTTC.